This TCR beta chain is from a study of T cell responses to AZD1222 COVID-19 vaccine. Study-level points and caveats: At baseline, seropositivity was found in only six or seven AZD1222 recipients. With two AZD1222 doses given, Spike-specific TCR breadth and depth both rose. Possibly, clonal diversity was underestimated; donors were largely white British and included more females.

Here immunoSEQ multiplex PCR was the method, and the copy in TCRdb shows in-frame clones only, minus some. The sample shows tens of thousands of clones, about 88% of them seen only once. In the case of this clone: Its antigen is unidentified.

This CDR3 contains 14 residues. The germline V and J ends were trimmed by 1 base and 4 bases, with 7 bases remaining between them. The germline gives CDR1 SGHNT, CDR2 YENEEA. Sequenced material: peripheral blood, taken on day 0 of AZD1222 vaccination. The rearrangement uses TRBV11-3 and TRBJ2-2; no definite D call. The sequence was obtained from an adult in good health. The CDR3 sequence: CASSLVAATGELFF. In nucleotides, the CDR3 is TGTGCCAGCAGCTTAGTCGCGGCCACCGGGGAGCTGTTTTTT.